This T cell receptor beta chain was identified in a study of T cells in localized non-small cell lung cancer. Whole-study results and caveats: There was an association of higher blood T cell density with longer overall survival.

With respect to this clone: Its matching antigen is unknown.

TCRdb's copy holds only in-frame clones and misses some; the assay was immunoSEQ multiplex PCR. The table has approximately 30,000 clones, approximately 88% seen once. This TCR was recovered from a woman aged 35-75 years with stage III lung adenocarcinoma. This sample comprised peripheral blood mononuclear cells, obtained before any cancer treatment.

CDR3 protein: CASSKGRWTDTQYF. For the CDR3, the DNA is TGTGCCAGCAGTAAGGGAAGGTGGACAGATACGCAGTATTTT. V and J are TRBV6-5 and TRBJ2-3; unclear D gene. The V gene's germline CDR1 is MNHEY and CDR2 SVGAGI. V shed 5 bases and J shed 3 bases, with 12 bases lying between them. The CDR3 is made up of 14 amino acids.